This T cell receptor (beta chain) was documented in a study of blood T cells in healthy people across ages. Whole-study findings and limits: Age brought a roughly linear fall in TCR beta diversity measured per million T cells.

Only a few counts were recorded for this clonotype. As yet, its antigen is unknown. Approximately 10 milliliters was the volume of peripheral blood drawn from each donor. Trimming cost V 6 bases and J 6 bases; bases outside gene matches: 24. Germline values: CDR1 DFQATT, CDR2 SNEGSKA (reference sequence). CDR3 length: 19 residues. Primers used in a second PCR of about 7 to 11 cycles were a sample-barcoded 5' primer and a J-beta primer mix. MiXCR, applied by TCRdb to the 5' RACE reads, yields one record per CDR3 protein. The sample holds around 1,100,000 distinct CDR3 sequences; 35% to 40% are singletons and the top ten take around 13%.

Sequencing was done on a sample of blood. The rearrangement joins TRBV20-1 to TRBJ1-2; 11 bases are shared with TRBD1. This TCR derives from a man younger than 35 in good health. CDR3 bases: TGCAGTGCCGTTTCCCCCTTGGACAGGGGGCGCCCCGCAAATCATGGCTACACCTTC. This translates into CSAVSPLDRGRPANHGYTF.